Below are 25 T cell receptor beta chains sequenced from a single sample in a study of T cell responses to AZD1222 COVID-19 vaccine. Profiled with immunoSEQ multiplex PCR; TCRdb holds only in-frame clones, not every one. Of 75,000 to 95,000 clones listed, around 85% are singletons. Material: peripheral blood, obtained 28 days after the second AZD1222 dose. Source of these receptors: an adult who received the AZD1222 COVID-19 vaccine.

V gene TRBV10-1 combines with J gene TRBJ2-2; no definite D call. The CDR3 has 13 amino acids. V was shortened by 5 bases and J by 1 base, with 5 bases between the two germline ends. The germline CDR1 and CDR2 sequences are WNHNN and SYGVQD (reference sequence). CDR3 loop: CASSPKNTGELFF. The CDR3 nucleotides are TGCGCCAGCAGTCCGAAGAACACCGGGGAGCTGTTTTTT.

The rearrangement uses TRBV9 and TRBJ2-3; TRBD2 matches 7 bases. Germline assignment: CDR1 SGDLS and CDR2 YYNGEE. CDR3 size: 17 residues. The trim removed 1 base at V and 2 bases at J, leaving 10 bases unmatched. CDR3 DNA: TGTGCCAGCAGCGTACTGAGCGGGGAGTCCCTCACAGATACGCAGTATTTT. Its translation: CASSVLSGESLTDTQYF.

The CDR3 nucleotides are TGTGCCAGCAGTGAATATGTCAGGGGGGAGACCCAGTACTTC. It specifies CASSEYVRGETQYF. This chain links TRBV25-1 with TRBJ2-5, with 7 positions matching TRBD1. The germline gives CDR1 MGHDK, CDR2 SYGVNS. The V segment lost 0 bases and the J segment 5 bases; nucleotides outside the gene matches: 3. This CDR3 has 14 residues.

The rearrangement joins TRBV2 to TRBJ2-7; 11 bases agree with TRBD1. The CDR3 consists of 14 residues. Trimming removed 7 bases from V and 7 bases from J; junction bases left unmatched: 9. Germline CDR1 reads SNHLY; CDR2 reads FYNNEI. The CDR3 coding sequence is TGTGCCAGCACCCCACGGGGGACAGGGGGAGAGCAGTACTTC. Translating it yields CASTPRGTGGEQYF.

The chain joins TRBV4-1 to TRBJ2-7; TRBD2 matches at 9 bases. Unmatched junction bases numbered 6, after V lost 3 bases and J lost 0 bases. Germline V gene lookup returns CDR1 MGHRA and CDR2 YSYEKL. The CDR3 has 16 residues. CDR3 DNA sequence: TGCGCCAGCAGCCAGTTGGCGGGAGGGAGCTCCTACGAGCAGTACTTC. It translates to CASSQLAGGSSYEQYF.

J is TRBJ1-5 and V is TRBV19, with 9 positions matching TRBD1. This CDR3 comprises 16 residues. V lost 6 bases and J lost 2; bases outside the gene matches: 8. The germline CDR1 and CDR2 sequences are LNHDA and SQIVND (reference sequence). DNA of the CDR3: TGTGCCAGTAGCGTCCCACGGACAGGGGGCAATCAGCCCCAGCATTTT. Translated, it gives CASSVPRTGGNQPQHF.

The genes are TRBV27 and TRBJ1-2, with 9 bases that match TRBD1. Germline V gene lookup returns CDR1 MNHEY and CDR2 SMNVEV (reference sequence). V was clipped by 6 bases and J by 6 bases; unmatched bases: 17. The CDR3 is made up of 17 amino acids. The CDR3 DNA reads as TGTGCCAGCAGACCTACCGGAGGGACAGGGCTCCGGGATGGCTACACCTTC. The encoded protein is CASRPTGGTGLRDGYTF.

The J gene is TRBJ2-7, the V gene TRBV15; D is undetermined. Trimming cost V 0 bases and J 2 bases, with 8 bases left between them. This CDR3 has 14 amino acids. Germline CDR1 and CDR2: LNHNV and YYDKDF (reference sequence). The DNA of the CDR3 is TGTGCCACCAGCAGAGACAGAGGCCCCTACGAGCAGTACTTC. Protein sequence: CATSRDRGPYEQYF. Filled out from reference TRBV15 and TRBJ2-7, the complete variable domain reads DAMVIQNPRYQVTQFGKPVTLSCSQTLNHNVMYWYQQKSSQAPKLLFHYYDKDFNNEADTPDNFQSRRPNTSFCFLDIRSPGLGDTAMYLCATSRDRGPYEQYFGPGTRLTVT.

Notes on this clone: One junction end disagrees with the germline gene, perhaps due to a read error. The genes are TRBV28 and TRBJ2-1; 12 bases match TRBD2. Germline values: CDR1 MDHEN, CDR2 SYDVKM. The CDR3 loop spans 14 amino acids. The CDR3 loop reads CASSWTSGVGVNLF. CDR3 bases: TGTGCCAGCAGTTGGACTAGCGGGGTAGGAGTCAACCTCTTC.

The rearrangement joins TRBV7-2 to TRBJ2-7; D possibly uses TRBD1 or TRBD2 (6 bases each). CDR1 SGHTA and CDR2 FQGNSA come from the germline V gene. This CDR3 is built from 15 residues. Trimming shortened V by 5 bases and J by 2 bases, and 16 bases separated the two germline ends. The CDR3 DNA sequence: TGTGCCAGCAGCGTCCCTCGAGGGGGGACCTACGAGCAGTACTTC. The encoded protein is CASSVPRGGTYEQYF. The full variable domain, rest sourced from reference TRBV7-2 and TRBJ2-7, is GAGVSQSPSNKVTEKGKDVELRCDPISGHTALYWYRQSLGQGLEFLIYFQGNSAPDKSGLPSDRFSAERTGGSVSTLTIQRTQQEDSAVYLCASSVPRGGTYEQYFGPGTRLTVT.

CDR3 amino acids: CASSHWGRTYSGNTIYF. The CDR3 DNA sequence: TGTGCCAGCAGCCATTGGGGCAGGACCTACTCTGGAAACACCATATATTTT. The chain couples TRBV14 to TRBJ1-3, with a possible D match to TRBD1 (5 bases). Between the trimmed V and J ends, which lost 3 bases and 0 bases, there was a span of 15 bases. Germline CDR1 and CDR2: SGHDN and FVKESK. The CDR3 covers 17 residues.

The chain couples TRBV15 to TRBJ2-3, with 8 nucleotides matching TRBD1. J lost 2 bases, V lost 3 bases, and 10 bases had no gene match. The CDR3 extends over 17 amino acids. Looked up from germline, CDR1 is LNHNV and CDR2 is YYDKDF (reference sequence). The CDR3 nucleotides read TGTGCCACCAGCAGCTCCAGACGACAGGGGTTCACAGATACGCAGTATTTT. Its translation is CATSSSRRQGFTDTQYF.

The rearrangement links TRBV7-6 to TRBJ1-1; D is possibly TRBD1 (6 bases). This CDR3 has 15 residues. Trimming took 1 base from V and 1 from J, leaving 10 bases between them. Germline V lookup: CDR1 SGHVS, CDR2 FNYEAQ. In DNA form, the CDR3 reads TGTGCCAGCAGCTTAGGGTTGGGACAGAACACTGAAGCTTTCTTT. Protein: CASSLGLGQNTEAFF.

This chain connects TRBV6-2 or TRBV6-3 to TRBJ1-5, with TRBD1 matching 7 bases. Germline CDR1 MNHEY, CDR2 SVGEGT. The J segment lost 6 bases and the V segment lost 6 bases, leaving 5 bases of the junction unmatched. The CDR3 consists of 13 residues. The CDR3 loop reads CASSDRATQPQHF. The CDR3, as DNA: TGTGCCAGCAGCGACAGGGCAACTCAGCCCCAGCATTTT.

The chain carries TRBV30 and TRBJ1-6; 7 bases match TRBD1. V lost 0 bases and J lost 5; bases outside the gene matches: 7. CDR1 is GTSNPN, CDR2 SVGIG, per germline (reference sequence). There are 16 residues in the CDR3. In nucleotides, the CDR3 is TGTGCCTGGAGTGTAGGGGGCAGGTCCCATAATTCACCCCTCCACTTT. Its protein is CAWSVGGRSHNSPLHF.

The V gene is TRBV3-1 (or the pseudogene TRBV3-2), the J gene TRBJ2-1, with 13 bases fitting TRBD2. Trimming took 3 bases from V and 4 from J; bases not matched to a gene: 3. The CDR3 loop spans 16 amino acids. Looked up from germline, CDR1 is LGHDT and CDR2 is YNNKEL (reference sequence). CDR3 DNA: TGTGCCAGCAGCCAGGGACTAGCGGGGTATTACAATGAGCAGTTCTTC. It is translated as CASSQGLAGYYNEQFF.

The chain has TRBV19 and TRBJ2-1, with D unresolved. V shed 1 base and J shed 0 bases, with 10 bases lying between them. Germline-derived CDR1 and CDR2 are LNHDA and SQIVND (reference sequence). The CDR3 runs 16 residues. CDR3 nucleotides: TGTGCCAGTAGTATAGCGGCCCAGAGCTCCTACAATGAGCAGTTCTTC. It yields the protein CASSIAAQSSYNEQFF.

This clone was picked up a small number of times. The rearrangement joins TRBV28 to TRBJ2-1; 12 positions match TRBD2. The V gene end was trimmed by 5 bases and the J gene end by 7 bases; junction bases not matched to a gene: 9. The CDR3 is 16 residues long. Germline V gene sequence: CDR1 MDHEN, CDR2 SYDVKM. The CDR3 loop is CASSRLAGGLRNEQFF. The CDR3 DNA reads as TGTGCCAGCAGTCGGCTAGCGGGGGGGCTGAGGAATGAGCAGTTCTTC.

This chain joins TRBV7-6 and TRBJ2-5; the match to TRBD2 covers 7 bases. With 4 bases clipped from V and 3 bases from J, the junction kept 11 bases outside the gene matches. Germline CDR1 and CDR2: SGHVS and FNYEAQ. CDR3 length: 16 amino acids. The CDR3 protein is CASSSRPGRAKETQYF. The DNA for the CDR3 is TGTGCCAGCAGCTCTAGACCAGGGAGGGCCAAAGAGACCCAGTACTTC.

The rearrangement links TRBV18 to TRBJ2-5, with a tentative D call TRBD1 (5 bases). The CDR3 is 13 residues long. Trimming stripped 0 bases from V and 7 bases from J, with 9 bases between. CDR1 is KGHSH and CDR2 is LQKENI in the germline V gene. The CDR3 loop is CASSPPGPGTQYF. The CDR3 region has the DNA TGTGCCAGCTCACCACCGGGGCCGGGGACCCAGTACTTC.

This clone occurred a few times. The chain joins TRBV30 to TRBJ1-4; no reliable D call. The germline V gene encodes CDR1 GTSNPN and CDR2 SVGIG (reference sequence). The CDR3 is 14 amino acids. V lost 2 bases and J 0 bases, leaving 7 bases between the germline ends. The CDR3 loop reads CAWSMSATNEKLFF. Written as DNA, the CDR3 is TGTGCCTGGAGTATGTCTGCAACTAATGAAAAACTGTTTTTT. The full variable domain, its missing parts supplied by reference TRBV30 and TRBJ1-4, is SQTIHQWPATLVQPVGSPLSLECTVEGTSNPNLYWYRQAAGRGLQLLFYSVGIGQISSEVPQNLSASRPQDRQFILSSKKLLLSDSGFYLCAWSMSATNEKLFFGSGTQLSVL.

On this clone itself: Germline is not matched at one junction end, which may reflect a read error. The chain couples TRBV7-7 to TRBJ2-1; 14 nucleotides line up with TRBD2. CDR3 length: 14 residues. CDR1 and CDR2 (germline): SSHAT, FNYEAQ (reference sequence). The CDR3 region is CASSSGTSGSEQFF. The CDR3 DNA follows: TGTGCTAGCAGCTCAGGGACTAGCGGGAGTGAGCAGTTCTTC. Full variable domain (missing parts from reference TRBV7-7 and TRBJ2-1): GAGVSQSPRYKVTKRGQDVTLRCDPISSHATLYWYQQALGQGPEFLTYFNYEAQPDKSGLPSDRFSAERPEGSISTLTIQRTEQRDSAMYRCASSSGTSGSEQFFGPGTRLTVL.

The gene calls are TRBV6-2 or TRBV6-3 and TRBJ1-1; TRBD1 matches 10 bases. The germline V gene encodes CDR1 MNHEY and CDR2 SVGEGT. This CDR3 region has 15 residues. After removal of 5 bases from V and 5 bases from J, the junction contained 8 bases not matched to a gene. The CDR3 reads CASSTLRQGATEAFF. Written as DNA, the CDR3 is TGTGCCAGCAGTACCCTCAGACAGGGGGCAACTGAAGCTTTCTTT.

This clone was seen a few times. The chain couples TRBV11-2 to TRBJ1-4, with 9 bases fitting TRBD1. The CDR3 sequence is 14 residues long. Germline V lookup: CDR1 SGHAT, CDR2 FQNNGV. The J segment lost 7 bases and the V segment lost 5 bases, leaving 5 bases of the junction unmatched. This chain's CDR3 is CASSGDRGFEKLFF. CDR3 DNA sequence: TGTGCCAGCAGCGGTGACAGGGGGTTTGAAAAACTGTTTTTT. The full variable domain, in which reference TRBV11-2 and TRBJ1-4 provide the parts outside the CDR3, is EAGVAQSPRYKIIEKRQSVAFWCNPISGHATLYWYQQILGQGPKLLIQFQNNGVVDDSQLPKDRFSAERLKGVDSTLKIQPAKLEDSAVYLCASSGDRGFEKLFFGSGTQLSVL.

The chain has TRBV11-2 and TRBJ2-7; no firm D call. The V and J ends lost 3 bases and 6 bases respectively, with 9 bases between them. Germline lookup yields CDR1 SGHAT and CDR2 FQNNGV. The CDR3 runs 12 residues. CDR3 amino acids: CASSFWASEQYF. CDR3 nucleotide sequence: TGTGCCAGCAGCTTCTGGGCGAGCGAGCAGTACTTC.